What follows is one T cell receptor (beta chain) and its context. The target antigen is unknown. The time point: blood 2 weeks post-SBRT. Sample treatment: 15 Gy SBRT to primary tumor, nephrectomy 4 weeks later. Blood was sampled at baseline, 2 weeks and 4 weeks after SBRT. The tumor was a clear cell renal cell carcinoma. The data originate from a study of radiation and T cells in renal cell carcinoma. The germline CDR1 and CDR2 sequences are SGHRS and YFSETQ. The CDR3 runs to 16 residues. Germline trimming cut 0 bases from V and 5 bases from J; bases unmatched to any gene: 3. Study conclusions and caveats: In blood, top tumor clones expanded by 2 weeks, shrinking by 4.

Sequenced by immunoSEQ multiplex PCR; TCRdb stores in-frame clones only, minus some. The repertoire includes roughly 120,000 clones, around four fifths of them detected once, and approximately 2% sits in the top ten. The specimen comprised blood, sampled from a patient whose treatment included radiotherapy and nephrectomy. This TCR was recovered from a woman aged 55-70 years with renal cell carcinoma. The V gene is TRBV5-1, the J gene TRBJ2-2; the match to TRBD1 covers 11 bases. The CDR3 nucleotides read TGCGCCAGCAGCTTGGGGACAGGGGGCGCAACCGGGGAGCTGTTTTTT. Protein sequence: CASSLGTGGATGELFF.